Shown below are 23 T cell receptor beta chains from a single sample sequenced in a study of human T cells and chemical hapten exposure (dated by TCRdb to about 2021). To prepare the library, RACE was applied. Sequenced on a NextSeq 500. Starting from the raw public reads, TCRdb applied fastp trimming at Q25, assembled clones with MiXCR and retained in-frame beta chains. All rows with the same CDR3 protein become a single entry with the most common DNA and genes. In all, the sample holds about 39,000 distinct CDR3 sequences, and roughly 12% of those were seen once. The top ten clonotypes cover 4.5% to 7% of the sample. The intended sense of this specimen's time point label: pre-sensitization, week 0. The intended sense of this specimen's treatment or condition label: therapeutic diphenylcyclopropenone sensitization with weekly scalp DPC. The sample consisted of whole blood, taken in connection with sensitization to the hapten diphenylcyclopropenone (DPC). The receptors were sampled from a woman aged 25 to 45 with alopecia areata. Some clones in this sample may be carry-over from other donors' samples.

There are many counts of this clonotype. This sequence joins TRBV18 and TRBJ1-4, with a tentative D call TRBD1 (6 bases). CDR1 is KGHSH, CDR2 LQKENI, per germline. Between the trimmed V and J ends, which lost 6 bases and 6 bases, there was a span of 17 bases. The CDR3 is made up of 15 amino acids. As DNA, the CDR3 is TGTGCCAGCTCTCTCGGGGGCGCAGGATATGAAAAACTGTTTTTT. The encoded protein is CASSLGGAGYEKLFF.

V usage is TRBV7-2 and J usage is TRBJ2-2, with D possibly being TRBD2 (5 bases). V was shortened by 5 bases and J by 4 bases, with 20 bases between the two germline ends. In germline, CDR1 is SGHTA, CDR2 FQGNSA. The CDR3 spans 17 residues. The DNA of the CDR3 is TGTGCCAGCAGCCCCCATGGAGGTCTAGCCGGCACCGGGGAGCTGTTTTTT. Translated: CASSPHGGLAGTGELFF.

Ten or more counts support this clonotype. V gene TRBV20-1 combines with J gene TRBJ1-6; D is undetermined. Germline assignment: CDR1 DFQATT and CDR2 SNEGSKA (reference sequence). Deletions cut 2 bases from V and 9 bases from J, with 11 bases between. The CDR3 spans 13 residues. The CDR3 DNA reads TGCAGTGCTAGACCCTCGGTTGGTTCACCCCTCCACTTT. Translated: CSARPSVGSPLHF.

The chain is built from TRBV7-9 and TRBJ1-5, with 7 bases lining up with TRBD1. The CDR3 is 16 amino acids. Germline CDR1 is SEHNR and CDR2 is FQNEAQ (reference sequence). J gave up 3 bases and V 1 base, and 6 bases lay outside the gene matches. The CDR3 spells CASSLGNRGDNQPQHF. The CDR3 DNA follows: TGTGCCAGCAGCTTAGGAAACAGGGGAGACAATCAGCCCCAGCATTTT.

Many counts were recorded for this clonotype. This chain connects TRBV5-5 to TRBJ1-1, with a weak D call TRBD1 (6 bases). With 4 bases removed from V and 3 bases from J, the gap between germline ends came to 10 bases. Germline V gives CDR1 SGHKS, CDR2 YYEKEE (reference sequence). This CDR3 has 13 residues. As DNA, the CDR3 is TGTGCCAGCAGCCCTGAGGGGGACACTGAAGCTTTCTTT. Translated: CASSPEGDTEAFF.

This sequence joins TRBV9 and TRBJ2-7; no definite D call. The germline CDR1 and CDR2 sequences are SGDLS and YYNGEE. This CDR3 region has 14 residues. The V and J ends lost 0 bases and 4 bases respectively, with 11 bases between them. The CDR3 nucleotides are TGTGCCAGCAGCGTAGCCCCCGGGTTGTACGAGCAGTACTTC. Residues: CASSVAPGLYEQYF.

The rearrangement joins TRBV12-3 or TRBV12-4 to TRBJ1-1; D ambiguous. The CDR3 is 14 amino acids. Trimming took off 6 bases at V and 1 base at J, with 12 bases between the two ends. CDR3 in amino acids: CASRPAPENTEAFF. CDR3 sequence (DNA): TGTGCCAGCAGACCAGCCCCGGAGAACACTGAAGCTTTCTTT.

Only a few counts were recorded for this clonotype. The CDR3 nucleotides are TGTGCCAGCTCAAGGGACAGGGAGAGAACTGAAGCTTTCTTT. This codes for CASSRDRERTEAFF. V usage is TRBV18 and J usage is TRBJ1-1; 9 bases align to TRBD1. Germline-derived CDR1 and CDR2 are KGHSH and LQKENI. The CDR3 sequence is 14 residues long. Losses at the gene ends were 5 bases for V and 5 bases for J; bases not matched to a gene: 6.

This clonotype turned up a few times. The V gene is TRBV6-2 or TRBV6-3, the J gene TRBJ2-7; D gene unclear. V lost 2 bases and J lost 5, with 4 bases in between. Germline V CDR1 and CDR2: MNHEY, SVGEGT. There are 11 residues in the CDR3. The CDR3 here is CASSYGHEQYF. The CDR3 nucleotides read TGTGCCAGCAGTTACGGGCACGAGCAGTACTTC.

As for this clonotype: This may be a read error, as it is one base from a much larger clone. The conserved phenylalanine or tryptophan is not found at the CDR3 terminus, so this likely reflects a read error. The chain employs TRBV11-2 and TRBJ2-1; 8 bases are shared with TRBD2. CDR3 size: 19 residues. Germline loops: CDR1 SGHAT, CDR2 FQNNGV. V trimming: 5 bases; J trimming: 3 bases; junction bases outside the gene matches: 18. CDR3 nucleotide sequence: TGTGCCAGCAGCCCTTTTCCCCTCGCGGGAGGAGGCGGCTACAATGAGCAGTTCTCC. It encodes CASSPFPLAGGGGYNEQFS.

The rearrangement links TRBV28 to TRBJ2-7, with D hard to call. V dropped 5 bases and J dropped 6 bases, with 8 bases sitting between them. There are 11 residues in the CDR3. The germline gives CDR1 MDHEN, CDR2 SYDVKM. This chain's CDR3 is CASSRVREQYF. The DNA of the CDR3 is TGTGCCAGCAGTAGGGTCCGCGAGCAGTACTTC.

This clonotype was counted ten times or more. The rearrangement links TRBV18 to TRBJ1-6, with 11 bases lining up with TRBD1. CDR3 size: 16 residues. Germline values: CDR1 KGHSH, CDR2 LQKENI. V lost 5 bases to trimming and J lost 6 bases; unmatched junction nucleotides: 6. In nucleotides, the CDR3 is TGTGCCAGCTCAGGGACAGGGGGAGTCCGTAATTCACCCCTCCACTTT. Translating it yields CASSGTGGVRNSPLHF.

In this sample, this clonotype turned up a few times. V usage is TRBV30 and J usage is TRBJ2-3; no definite D call. V lost 2 bases to trimming and J lost 3 bases, with 9 bases between them. This CDR3 is built from 13 residues. The germline V gene has CDR1 GTSNPN and CDR2 SVGIG (reference sequence). CDR3 nucleotides: TGTGCCTGGAGTAGAATAGCAACAGATACGCAGTATTTT. Translation: CAWSRIATDTQYF.

In this sample, this clonotype turned up many times. V usage is TRBV5-1 and J usage is TRBJ2-1, with 8 bases matching TRBD2. From germline, CDR1 is SGHRS and CDR2 YFSETQ. This CDR3 has 17 amino acids. The ends lost 0 bases at V and 3 bases at J; junction bases unmatched: 8. The CDR3 sequence is CASSLASSGSVYNEQFF. The CDR3 bases are TGCGCCAGCAGCTTGGCCTCCAGCGGGAGTGTCTACAATGAGCAGTTCTTC.

The chain combines TRBV12-3 or TRBV12-4 with TRBJ2-3, with 8 bases fitting TRBD2. V was pared by 6 bases and J by 1 base, with 9 bases of the junction left unmatched. The CDR3 loop spans 16 amino acids. CDR3 amino acids: CASSIPPGGGTDTQYF. For the CDR3, the DNA is TGTGCCAGCAGCATTCCCCCGGGGGGGGGCACAGATACGCAGTATTTT.

The sample holds many counts of this clonotype. This chain links TRBV20-1 with TRBJ2-3; D perhaps matches TRBD2 (7 bases). Trimming removed 7 bases at V and 6 bases at J, with 32 bases between. The germline gives CDR1 DFQATT, CDR2 SNEGSKA (reference sequence). CDR3 length equals 18 residues. The CDR3 spells CSVIGGAQSGFRPDTQYF. CDR3 bases: TGCAGTGTCATTGGGGGGGCTCAGAGCGGGTTTCGGCCCGATACGCAGTATTTT.

This clonotype was picked up many times. The J gene is TRBJ1-6, the V gene TRBV6-2 or TRBV6-3; 7 positions match TRBD1. Trimming took 5 bases from V and 8 from J; bases not matched to a gene: 12. Per germline, CDR1 MNHEY and CDR2 SVGEGT. CDR3 size: 16 residues. The CDR3 here is CASSPRDRVGDSPLHF. CDR3 DNA sequence: TGTGCCAGCAGTCCCCGGGACAGAGTTGGGGATTCACCCCTCCACTTT.

The chain uses TRBV23-1 and TRBJ2-3, with D unclear. TRBV23-1 is annotated as an ORF whose role is uncertain. This CDR3 region has 12 residues. Trimming cost V 4 bases and J 8 bases, with 10 bases left between them. The CDR3 DNA reads as TGCGCCAGCAGTCGGTCCGTGGGTACGCAGTATTTT. It is translated as CASSRSVGTQYF.

V is TRBV7-9 and J is TRBJ2-7, with D uncertain. V lost 1 base, J lost 0 bases, and 7 bases lay in between. Per the germline V gene, CDR1 is SEHNR and CDR2 is FQNEAQ (reference sequence). CDR3 size: 14 residues. The CDR3 bases are TGTGCCAGCAGCTTAGAGGCTGACTCCTACGAGCAGTACTTC. Its protein is CASSLEADSYEQYF.

This clonotype has ten or more counts. The V gene is TRBV29-1, the J gene TRBJ2-3; no reliable D call. V was shortened by 3 bases and J by 5 bases, with 9 bases between the two germline ends. This CDR3 has 12 residues. The germline CDR1 and CDR2 sequences are SQVTM and ANQGSEA. CDR3 nucleotides: TGCAGCGTTGAGCAAGGGCAAGATACGCAGTATTTT. Translating gives CSVEQGQDTQYF.

There are a few counts of this clonotype. The chain links TRBV24-1 to TRBJ1-5; 9 bases map to TRBD1. This CDR3 is built from 12 residues. The germline V gene encodes CDR1 KGHDR and CDR2 SFDVKD. V trimming: 9 bases; J trimming: 7 bases; junction bases outside the gene matches: 3. The DNA for the CDR3 is TGTGCCACCGGACAGGGGAACCAGCCCCAGCATTTT. It is translated as CATGQGNQPQHF.

At least ten counts were recorded for this clonotype. This sequence joins TRBV2 and TRBJ2-7; D ambiguous. The CDR3 has 15 residues. In germline, CDR1 is SNHLY, CDR2 FYNNEI. V was clipped by 5 bases and J by 0 bases, with 14 bases between them. The chain's CDR3 is CASSRRAESSYEQYF. For the CDR3, the DNA is TGTGCCAGCAGTAGAAGGGCAGAAAGCTCCTACGAGCAGTACTTC.

This clonotype was recorded at least ten times. The rearrangement links TRBV7-9 to TRBJ1-2; perhaps TRBD1 as D (5 bases). Trimming left V 5 bases short and J 4 bases short, with 14 bases between. Germline V lookup: CDR1 SEHNR, CDR2 FQNEAQ (reference sequence). This CDR3 region has 14 residues. CDR3 sequence (DNA): TGTGCCAGCAGCAATAGACAGTTTTCCTATGGCTACACCTTC. Translating it yields CASSNRQFSYGYTF. Full variable domain (rest looked up from reference TRBV7-9 and TRBJ1-2): DTGVSQNPRHKITKRGQNVTFRCDPISEHNRLYWYRQTLGQGPEFLTYFQNEAQLEKSRLLSDRFSAERPKGSFSTLEIQRTEQGDSAMYLCASSNRQFSYGYTFGSGTRLTVV.